The source of this T cell receptor (beta chain) is a study of T cell responses to AZD1222 COVID-19 vaccine. Study as a whole: Pooling covered second doses at about 4 or about 12 weeks. Study outcomes and limitations: Unmutated variant regions reportedly attract nearly half of all spike-specific TCRs.

With 0 bases removed from V and 7 bases from J, the gap between germline ends came to 10 bases. The CDR3 totals 13 residues. CDR1 is SGHDT, CDR2 YYEEEE, per germline. Sequencing used immunoSEQ multiplex PCR; TCRdb keeps in-frame clones, though not all of them. The data hold more than 150,000 clones, with about nine tenths observed a single time. As for this clone: Antigen unknown.

Here the sequenced sample was peripheral blood, taken on day 0 of AZD1222 vaccination. V is TRBV5-6 and J is TRBJ1-2; D is unresolved. The origin of this receptor is an adult in good health. The CDR3 loop is CASSLVSLPGYTF. The CDR3, as DNA: TGTGCCAGCAGCTTGGTGTCCCTTCCTGGCTACACCTTC.